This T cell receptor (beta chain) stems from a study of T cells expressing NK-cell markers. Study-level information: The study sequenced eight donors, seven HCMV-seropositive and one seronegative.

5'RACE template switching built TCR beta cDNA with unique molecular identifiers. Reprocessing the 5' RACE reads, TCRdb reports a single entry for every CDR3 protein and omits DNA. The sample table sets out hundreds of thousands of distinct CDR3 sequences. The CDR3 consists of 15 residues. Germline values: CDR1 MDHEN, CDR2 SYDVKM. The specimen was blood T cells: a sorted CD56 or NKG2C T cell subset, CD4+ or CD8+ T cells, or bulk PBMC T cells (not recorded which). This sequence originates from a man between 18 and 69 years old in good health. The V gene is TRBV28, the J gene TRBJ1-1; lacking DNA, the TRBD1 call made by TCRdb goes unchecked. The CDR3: CASSPSRGTGTEAFF. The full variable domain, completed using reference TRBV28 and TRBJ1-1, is DVKVTQSSRYLVKRTGEKVFLECVQDMDHENMFWYRQDPGLGLRLIYFSYDVKMKEKGDIPEGYSVSREKKERFSLILESASTNQTSMYLCASSPSRGTGTEAFFGQGTRLTVV.